This entry describes one T cell receptor (beta chain). V lost 6 bases to trimming and J lost 4 bases, with 9 bases between them. The CDR3 has 12 amino acids. The sample belongs to a study of blood T cell repertoires in COVID-19. Study at large: T cells, B-cell-depleted T cells, or PBMCs provided the cDNA or gDNA that served as material.

Methods used by the authors: Estimated nucleated cell counts came from reference gene primer amplification. TCRdb keeps only in-frame clones here, not all; method: immunoSEQ multiplex PCR. D and trimming were read from the DNA, whereas the V and J calls and clone size are those reported in that table. The data show more than 300,000 clones, with around four fifths seen just once and about 1.2% held by the top ten. V and J are TRBV12-3 or TRBV12-4 and TRBJ1-2, with D perhaps TRBD1 (6 bases). The sequencing input was peripheral blood. The receptor comes from a woman between 45 and 65 years old with acute or convalescent COVID-19. This CDR3 is CASSEQGYGYTF. CDR3 DNA sequence: TGTGCCAGCAGCGAACAGGGCTATGGCTACACCTTC.